This T cell receptor (beta chain) was sequenced during a study of HIV-infected patients and healthy controls. About 480 ng RNA was reverse transcribed with alpha and beta constant-region primers. Separate chain-specific third strand synthesis with multiplexing indices produced the alpha and beta libraries. The library got P5 and P7 elements plus a second index, then a roughly 23-cycle PCR. MiXCR was run by TCRdb on the 5' RACE reads, yielding one entry per CDR3 protein. The sample holds about 9,600 distinct CDR3 sequences; 7% to 7.5% are singletons and the top ten take around 36%. In its sample, this clonotype ranks as medium-sized. Its antigen is as yet unknown. All unsorted peripheral T cells were captured because whole blood was used without fractionation. Germline loops: CDR1 MNHEY, CDR2 SVGAGI. V lost 5 bases, J lost 7 bases, and 3 bases stayed unmatched. This CDR3 region has 13 residues. Study-wide results and caveats: Healthy control repertoires had roughly threefold more distinct CDR3s than untreated HIV+ repertoires, and higher Shannon diversity. In healthy controls, MAIT alpha CDR3s were common; in HIV+ repertoires, severely depleted. Mean usage of eight alpha and eight beta V genes differed significantly in HIV-infected patients versus controls.

The clonotype was recovered from an adult with HIV infection. The chain carries TRBV6-5 and TRBJ1-5, with 9 bases aligning to TRBD1. Sample: blood, taken before antiretroviral therapy. The chain's CDR3 is CASSTGGGQPQHF. The DNA for the CDR3 is TGTGCCAGCAGTACAGGGGGCGGCCAGCCCCAGCATTTT.